This record looks at one T cell receptor beta chain sequence and its context. Sample time point: sample taken at primary tumor resection. In each case, whole RNA from tumor, nontumor lung or frozen PBMC was sequenced unsorted. This specimen comes from a study of spatial heterogeneity in lung cancer. MiXCR was run by TCRdb on the 5' RACE reads, yielding one entry per CDR3 protein. The table shows tens of thousands of distinct CDR3 sequences, with approximately 18% occurring only once. The sample was PBMCs, taken at surgery. This TCR was sampled from a male donor with early-stage non-small cell lung cancer.

CDR3 sequence: CASTIPGVETQYF. The CDR3 DNA reads TGTGCCAGCACCATCCCAGGGGTCGAGACCCAGTACTTC. The genes are TRBV6-2 or TRBV6-3 and TRBJ2-5; possibly TRBD1 for D (6 bases). The V gene's germline CDR1 is MNHEY and CDR2 SVGEGT. The ends were cut back, 7 bases at V and 5 bases at J, with 14 bases in the middle. This CDR3 contains 13 residues.